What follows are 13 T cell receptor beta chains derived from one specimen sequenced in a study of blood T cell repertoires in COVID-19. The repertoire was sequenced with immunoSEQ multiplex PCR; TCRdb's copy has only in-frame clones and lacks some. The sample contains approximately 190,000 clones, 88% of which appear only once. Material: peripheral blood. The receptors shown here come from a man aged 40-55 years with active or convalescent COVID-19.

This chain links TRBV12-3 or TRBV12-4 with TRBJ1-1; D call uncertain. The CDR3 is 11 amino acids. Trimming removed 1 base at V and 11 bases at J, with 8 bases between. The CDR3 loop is CASSLEKRAFF. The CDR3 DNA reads TGTGCCAGCAGTTTAGAGAAGCGGGCTTTCTTT.

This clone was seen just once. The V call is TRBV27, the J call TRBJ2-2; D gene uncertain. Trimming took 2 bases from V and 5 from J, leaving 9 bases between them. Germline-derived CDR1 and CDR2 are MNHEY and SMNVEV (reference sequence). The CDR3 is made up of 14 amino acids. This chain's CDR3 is CASSLAPATGELFF. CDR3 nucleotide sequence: TGTGCCAGCAGTTTAGCACCCGCGACCGGGGAGCTGTTTTTT.

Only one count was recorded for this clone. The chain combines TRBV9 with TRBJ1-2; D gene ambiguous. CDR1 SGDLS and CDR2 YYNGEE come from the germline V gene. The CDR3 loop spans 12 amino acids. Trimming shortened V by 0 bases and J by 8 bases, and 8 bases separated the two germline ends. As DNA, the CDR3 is TGTGCCAGCAGCGTAGACGGGTGGGGCTACACCTTC. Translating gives CASSVDGWGYTF. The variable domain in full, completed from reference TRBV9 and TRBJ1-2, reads DSGVTQTPKHLITATGQRVTLRCSPRSGDLSVYWYQQSLDQGLQFLIQYYNGEERAKGNILERFSAQQFPDLHSELNLSSLELGDSALYFCASSVDGWGYTFGSGTRLTVV.

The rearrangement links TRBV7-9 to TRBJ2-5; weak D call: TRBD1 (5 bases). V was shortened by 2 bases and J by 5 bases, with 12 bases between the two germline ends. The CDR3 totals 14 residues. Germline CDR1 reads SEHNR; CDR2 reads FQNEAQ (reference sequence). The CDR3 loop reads CASSLIQGRETQYF. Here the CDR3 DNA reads TGTGCCAGCAGCTTAATCCAGGGAAGGGAGACCCAGTACTTC. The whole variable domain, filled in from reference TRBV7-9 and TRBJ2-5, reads DTGVSQNPRHKITKRGQNVTFRCDPISEHNRLYWYRQTLGQGPEFLTYFQNEAQLEKSRLLSDRFSAERPKGSFSTLEIQRTEQGDSAMYLCASSLIQGRETQYFGPGTRLLVL.

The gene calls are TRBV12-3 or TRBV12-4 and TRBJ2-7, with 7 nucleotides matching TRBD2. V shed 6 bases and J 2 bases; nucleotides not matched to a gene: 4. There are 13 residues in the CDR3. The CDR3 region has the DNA TGTGCCAGCAGGCCCGGGACTACCTACGAGCAGTACTTC. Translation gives CASRPGTTYEQYF.

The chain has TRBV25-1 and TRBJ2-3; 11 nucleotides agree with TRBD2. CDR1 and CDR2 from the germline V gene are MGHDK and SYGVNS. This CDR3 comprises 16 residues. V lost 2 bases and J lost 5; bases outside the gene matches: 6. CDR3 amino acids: CASSEVASGRRDTQYF. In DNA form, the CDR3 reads TGTGCCAGCAGTGAAGTTGCTAGCGGGAGGCGAGATACGCAGTATTTT.

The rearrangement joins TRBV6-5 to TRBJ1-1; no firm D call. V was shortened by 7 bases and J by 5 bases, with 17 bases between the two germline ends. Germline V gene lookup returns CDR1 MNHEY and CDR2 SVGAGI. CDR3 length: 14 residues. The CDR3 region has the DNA TGTGCCAGCACCAGAGGACGAGGCGGGACTGAAGCTTTCTTT. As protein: CASTRGRGGTEAFF.

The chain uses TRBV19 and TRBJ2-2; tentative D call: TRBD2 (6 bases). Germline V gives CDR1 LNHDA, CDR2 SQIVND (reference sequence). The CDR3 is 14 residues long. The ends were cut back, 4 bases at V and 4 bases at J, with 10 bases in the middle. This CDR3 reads CASSTRESTGELFF. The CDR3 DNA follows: TGTGCCAGTAGTACCCGGGAGAGCACCGGGGAGCTGTTTTTT.

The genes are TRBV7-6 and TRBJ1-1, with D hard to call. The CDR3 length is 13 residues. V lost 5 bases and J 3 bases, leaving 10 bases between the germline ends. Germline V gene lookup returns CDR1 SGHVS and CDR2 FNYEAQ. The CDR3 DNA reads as TGTGCCAGCAGCCTCCTTTTGTACACTGAAGCTTTCTTT. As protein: CASSLLLYTEAFF.

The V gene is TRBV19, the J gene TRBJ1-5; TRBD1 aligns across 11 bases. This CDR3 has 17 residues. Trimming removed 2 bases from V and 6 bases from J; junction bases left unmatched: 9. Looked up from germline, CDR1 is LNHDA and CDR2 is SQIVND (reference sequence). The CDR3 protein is CASSISKGGTGGQPQHF. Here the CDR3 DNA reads TGTGCCAGTAGTATAAGCAAAGGGGGGACAGGGGGTCAGCCCCAGCATTTT.

This CDR3 is CASSQTNTDTQYF. The CDR3 DNA is TGTGCCAGCTCACAAACTAACACAGATACGCAGTATTTT. V is TRBV18 and J is TRBJ2-3; D is unclear. The CDR3 covers 13 residues. The germline gives CDR1 KGHSH, CDR2 LQKENI. Deletions cut 4 bases from V and 2 bases from J, with 7 bases between.

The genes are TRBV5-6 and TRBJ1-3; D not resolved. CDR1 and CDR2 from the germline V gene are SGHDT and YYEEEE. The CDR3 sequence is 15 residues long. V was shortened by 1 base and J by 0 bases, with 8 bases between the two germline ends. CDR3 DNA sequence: TGTGCCAGCAGCTTGAGGACTCACTCTGGAAACACCATATATTTT. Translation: CASSLRTHSGNTIYF.

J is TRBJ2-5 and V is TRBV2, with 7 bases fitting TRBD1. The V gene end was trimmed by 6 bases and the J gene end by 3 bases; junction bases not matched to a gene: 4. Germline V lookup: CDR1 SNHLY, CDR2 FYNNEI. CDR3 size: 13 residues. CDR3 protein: CASRGDSKETQYF. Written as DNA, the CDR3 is TGTGCCAGCAGGGGGGACAGTAAAGAGACCCAGTACTTC.